This TCR beta chain was captured by sequencing in a study of spatial heterogeneity in lung cancer. Study-wide points: More often at tumor resection than at routine follow-up, ubiquitous expanded tumor TCRs were detected in the blood.

Time point reported: sample taken at primary tumor resection. No cells were sorted before sequencing. The whole RNA sequenced was extracted from tumor, nontumor lung or frozen PBMC. In germline, CDR1 is SGHRS, CDR2 YFSETQ. This CDR3 is 14 amino acids long. The V gene lost 4 bases and the J gene lost 1 base, with 9 bases spanning the gap. MiXCR, applied by TCRdb to the 5' RACE reads, yields one record per CDR3 protein. The sample shows roughly 91,000 distinct CDR3 sequences, about 20% of them seen only once. This clonotype was counted only a few times. What it binds is unknown. The rearrangement uses TRBV5-1 and TRBJ1-5; D unclear. Sequenced material: PBMCs, taken at surgery. This sequence originates from a male donor with early-stage non-small cell lung cancer. The CDR3 DNA reads TGCGCCAGCAGCCCCGGGGAGAGCAATCAGCCCCAGCATTTT. Translation: CASSPGESNQPQHF. Full variable domain (rest looked up from reference TRBV5-1 and TRBJ1-5): KAGVTQTPRYLIKTRGQQVTLSCSPISGHRSVSWYQQTPGQGLQFLFEYFSETQRNKGNFPGRFSGRQFSNSRSEMNVSTLELGDSALYLCASSPGESNQPQHFGDGTRLSIL.